Following are 29 T cell receptor beta chains from one sample sequenced in a study of T cells in Graves' hyperthyroidism and ophthalmopathy. Using RNA transcripts as the source, TCR beta CDR3 regions were amplified. First-round RT-PCR targeting the TCR CDR3 was performed with the HTBI primer set. Each CDR3 protein is one row after TCRdb ran MiXCR on the multiplex PCR reads. The table has about 500,000 distinct CDR3 sequences, 16% seen once. The sequenced sample consisted of blood. These receptors were collected from a woman in her 30s with Graves' ophthalmopathy.

The chain is built from TRBV11-1 and TRBJ2-2, with D possibly matching TRBD2 (6 bases). The CDR3 has 18 amino acids. Per the germline V gene, CDR1 is SGHAT and CDR2 is FQDESV (reference sequence). V was cut by 3 bases and J by 6 bases, with 23 bases left in between. CDR3 sequence reads: CASSFGLATSIYSGELFF. The CDR3 bases are TGTGCCAGCAGCTTTGGATTAGCGACTAGTATATACTCCGGGGAGCTGTTTTTT.

This clonotype was seen only a few times. The chain links TRBV28 to TRBJ2-1; 12 positions agree with TRBD1. J lost 6 bases, V lost 2 bases, and 5 bases had no gene match. CDR3 size: 16 residues. Germline loops: CDR1 MDHEN, CDR2 SYDVKM. In DNA form, the CDR3 reads TGTGCCAGCAGTTTACCGGGACAGGGGGCGCTCAATGAGCAGTTCTTC. Its protein product is CASSLPGQGALNEQFF.

This clonotype was observed at least ten times. The chain couples TRBV6-2 or TRBV6-3 to TRBJ2-2; D unresolved. The CDR3 runs to 13 residues. Germline V lookup: CDR1 MNHEY, CDR2 SVGEGT. Deletions cut 0 bases from V and 7 bases from J, with 6 bases between. The CDR3 sequence is CASSYSLVGELFF. The CDR3 DNA sequence: TGTGCCAGCAGTTACTCGTTGGTCGGGGAGCTGTTTTTT.

At least ten counts were recorded for this clonotype. The chain recombines TRBV3-1 with TRBJ2-7; unclear D gene. The CDR3 has 13 residues. Between the trimmed V and J ends, which lost 4 bases and 5 bases, there was a span of 12 bases. Germline assignment: CDR1 LGHDT and CDR2 YNNKEL (reference sequence). In DNA, the CDR3 is TGTGCCAGCAGCCCCCTACGGGTAAACGAGCAGTACTTC. Protein: CASSPLRVNEQYF.

Turning to this clonotype: A clone one base away is much larger, so this may be a read error. The rearrangement joins TRBV24-1 to TRBJ2-1; D uncertain. The germline V gene has CDR1 KGHDR and CDR2 SFDVKD. Trimming shortened V by 3 bases and J by 7 bases, and 6 bases separated the two germline ends. CDR3 length: 12 residues. This chain's CDR3 is CATSDPANEQFF. The CDR3 DNA reads as TGTGCCACCAGTGATCCCGCGAATGAGCAGTTCTTC.

This clonotype was counted many times. The genes are TRBV25-1 and TRBJ2-1; D gene ambiguous. The CDR3 totals 13 residues. Trimming left V 8 bases short and J 4 bases short, with 12 bases between. Germline loops: CDR1 MGHDK, CDR2 SYGVNS. Here the CDR3 DNA reads TGTGCCAGCTCTTGGACGCGTTACAATGAGCAGTTCTTC. It is translated as CASSWTRYNEQFF.

The chain uses TRBV6-2 or TRBV6-3 and TRBJ1-1; D is uncertain. With 7 bases removed from V and 8 bases from J, the gap between germline ends came to 17 bases. Germline assignment: CDR1 MNHEY and CDR2 SVGEGT. This CDR3 spans 13 amino acids. For the CDR3, the DNA is TGTGCCAGCAAGGCCGGGGAAGGCGCAGAAGCTTTCTTT. It encodes CASKAGEGAEAFF.

This clonotype was seen ten or more times. This chain links TRBV6-5 with TRBJ1-1; D not certain. The germline CDR1 and CDR2 sequences are MNHEY and SVGAGI. The V end lost 7 bases, the J end lost 0 bases, and 9 bases lay between the germline ends. The CDR3 totals 13 residues. CDR3 amino acids: CASKSGMNTEAFF. DNA for the CDR3: TGTGCCAGCAAGTCCGGGATGAACACTGAAGCTTTCTTT.

Ten or more counts support this clonotype. The chain carries TRBV28 and TRBJ2-3, with D perhaps TRBD1 or TRBD2 (5 bases each). V gave up 4 bases and J gave up 2 bases, with 13 bases separating them. The CDR3 is 15 residues long. CDR1 MDHEN and CDR2 SYDVKM come from the germline V gene. The DNA of the CDR3 is TGTGCCAGCAGTTCCATGGGACGGTTCACAGATACGCAGTATTTT. Residues: CASSSMGRFTDTQYF.

The chain combines TRBV7-9 with TRBJ1-2; D uncertain. Between the trimmed V and J ends, which lost 5 bases and 0 bases, there was a span of 16 bases. Per the germline V gene, CDR1 is SEHNR and CDR2 is FQNEAQ (reference sequence). CDR3 size: 16 residues. CDR3 amino acids: CASSPGAVLPNYGYTF. The CDR3 coding sequence is TGTGCCAGCAGCCCGGGAGCAGTACTTCCTAACTATGGCTACACCTTC.

This clonotype was seen only a few times. The chain is built from TRBV19 and TRBJ2-1; the D gene is possibly TRBD2 (6 bases). V shed 1 base and J shed 3 bases, with 10 bases lying between them. The V gene's germline CDR1 is LNHDA and CDR2 SQIVND (reference sequence). The CDR3 extends over 15 amino acids. This CDR3 is CASSIGGVRYNEQFF. In DNA form, the CDR3 reads TGTGCCAGTAGTATAGGGGGGGTTCGCTACAATGAGCAGTTCTTC. Using reference TRBV19 and TRBJ2-1 for the parts outside the CDR3, the full variable domain is DGGITQSPKYLFRKEGQNVTLSCEQNLNHDAMYWYRQDPGQGLRLIYYSQIVNDFQKGDIAEGYSVSREKKESFPLTVTSAQKNPTAFYLCASSIGGVRYNEQFFGPGTRLTVL.

In its sample, this clonotype was seen many times. The chain has TRBV30 and TRBJ1-4; D remains unclear. Germline V CDR1 and CDR2: GTSNPN, SVGIG (reference sequence). CDR3 length: 13 residues. The V end was cut by 8 bases, the J end by 0 bases, with 10 bases between. CDR3 residues: CAAPTTTNEKLFF. In DNA form, the CDR3 reads TGTGCCGCCCCGACCACAACTAATGAAAAACTGTTTTTT.

Ten or more counts support this clonotype. The gene calls are TRBV20-1 and TRBJ2-5, with TRBD2 identical over 11 bases. Trimming at V came to 3 bases and at J to 5 bases, leaving 8 bases not matched to a gene. CDR1 is DFQATT, CDR2 SNEGSKA, per germline (reference sequence). The CDR3 runs to 15 residues. The CDR3 sequence: CSASRIAGGRETQYF. For the CDR3, the DNA is TGCAGTGCTAGCCGAATAGCGGGAGGGCGGGAGACCCAGTACTTC.

The rearrangement links TRBV13 to TRBJ1-2; 7 nucleotides align to TRBD1. The CDR3 extends over 16 amino acids. V lost 5 bases and J lost 4; bases outside the gene matches: 13. The V gene's germline CDR1 is PRHDT and CDR2 FYEKMQ (reference sequence). CDR3 sequence reads: CASSAWDRPASYGYTF. The CDR3 nucleotides read TGTGCCAGCAGCGCATGGGACAGACCCGCCAGCTATGGCTACACCTTC.

This clonotype was found a few times. The V call is TRBV12-3 or TRBV12-4, the J call TRBJ1-1; tentative D call: TRBD1 (5 bases). The CDR3 is made up of 16 amino acids. V lost 1 base to trimming and J lost 3 bases, with 15 bases between them. The CDR3 is CASSLVRGRGDTEAFF. The CDR3, as DNA: TGTGCCAGCAGTTTAGTGAGGGGACGAGGTGACACTGAAGCTTTCTTT.

The chain recombines TRBV20-1 with TRBJ1-1, with 8 bases identical to TRBD1. This CDR3 has 12 residues. Germline loops: CDR1 DFQATT, CDR2 SNEGSKA (reference sequence). This CDR3 reads CAGQGGNTEAFF. In DNA form, the CDR3 reads TGCGCCGGACAGGGAGGGAACACTGAAGCTTTCTTT.

The chain is built from TRBV20-1 and TRBJ2-2; D is undetermined. V lost 0 bases and J 6 bases, leaving 14 bases between the germline ends. The CDR3 runs 15 residues. The V gene's germline CDR1 is DFQATT and CDR2 SNEGSKA (reference sequence). The CDR3 loop is CSARDSQRAAGELFF. The DNA of the CDR3 is TGCAGTGCTAGAGACTCCCAACGGGCCGCCGGGGAGCTGTTTTTT.

This clonotype was seen only a few times. The V call is TRBV14, the J call TRBJ2-2; TRBD1 aligns across 9 bases. J was trimmed by 0 bases and V by 4 bases; bases with no gene match: 9. CDR1 and CDR2 (germline): SGHDN, FVKESK. CDR3 size: 18 residues. The CDR3 sequence is CASSPRDRAYPNTGELFF. CDR3 DNA: TGTGCCAGCAGCCCCCGGGACAGGGCCTATCCGAACACCGGGGAGCTGTTTTTT.

This clonotype appeared a few times. A clone one base away is much larger, so this may be a read error. The chain has TRBV28 and TRBJ1-1; weak D call: TRBD1 (5 bases). Germline CDR1 reads MDHEN; CDR2 reads SYDVKM. The CDR3 loop spans 14 amino acids. The CDR3 bases are TGTGCCACCAGACACCGGGACGGCGACACTGGAGCTTTCTTT. This encodes CATRHRDGDTGAFF.

This clonotype was detected many times. This chain links TRBV27 with TRBJ2-7; D not certain. The V end was cut by 2 bases, the J end by 5 bases, with 16 bases between. CDR3 length: 15 residues. CDR1 is MNHEY, CDR2 SMNVEV, per germline (reference sequence). The CDR3 spells CASSLTELPVHEQYF. CDR3 coding DNA: TGTGCCAGCAGTTTAACCGAACTACCGGTCCACGAGCAGTACTTC.

This clonotype appeared many times. The chain is built from TRBV28 and TRBJ2-7, with a tentative D call TRBD2 (5 bases). Germline CDR1 is MDHEN and CDR2 is SYDVKM. V lost 11 bases, J lost 3 bases, and 14 bases lay in between. This CDR3 is 12 amino acids long. The CDR3 loop is CAVSLRDYEQYF. The CDR3 region has the DNA TGTGCCGTTTCCCTCCGGGACTACGAGCAGTACTTC.

This chain links TRBV19 with TRBJ2-3; 8 nucleotides line up with TRBD2. Germline V gene data show CDR1 as LNHDA and CDR2 as SQIVND (reference sequence). V lost 5 bases to trimming and J lost 2 bases; unmatched junction nucleotides: 12. The CDR3 totals 17 residues. CDR3 protein: CASSPRSGGPSTDTQYF. CDR3 coding DNA: TGTGCCAGTAGTCCGAGGTCGGGGGGGCCCTCCACAGATACGCAGTATTTT.

Only a few counts were recorded for this clonotype. This sequence may be a read error, since a much larger clone differs from it by one base. J is TRBJ2-1 and V is TRBV2; D not certain. With the DNA end fitting TRBJ2-7 better, the J assignment may be wrong. CDR1 is SNHLY, CDR2 FYNNEI, per germline. This CDR3 contains 12 residues. CDR3 in amino acids: CASSYLYNEQYF. CDR3 bases: TGTGCCAGCAGTTACCTTTACAATGAGCAGTACTTC.

This clonotype was seen ten or more times. The V gene is TRBV6-5, the J gene TRBJ2-5; 7 positions agree with TRBD2. CDR3 length: 15 amino acids. V gave up 0 bases and J gave up 5 bases; unmatched junction bases: 6. Germline CDR1 is MNHEY and CDR2 is SVGAGI. Here the CDR3 DNA reads TGTGCCAGCAGTTACTCGGGTAACGGGAGGGAGACCCAGTACTTC. Amino acids: CASSYSGNGRETQYF.

This clonotype was seen only a few times. This chain links TRBV5-4 with TRBJ1-1; D perhaps matches TRBD1 (5 bases). The germline V and J ends were trimmed by 0 bases and 4 bases, with 19 bases remaining between them. This CDR3 contains 17 residues. Germline values: CDR1 SGHNT, CDR2 YYREEE (reference sequence). The chain's CDR3 is CASSLGVLGEVSTEAFF. The CDR3 coding sequence is TGTGCCAGCAGCTTGGGTGTCTTGGGGGAGGTGAGCACTGAAGCTTTCTTT.

This clonotype was counted only a few times. The chain joins TRBV2 to TRBJ2-7; TRBD1 agrees at 10 bases. After removal of 6 bases from V and 3 bases from J, the junction contained 5 bases not matched to a gene. This CDR3 comprises 14 residues. Germline loops: CDR1 SNHLY, CDR2 FYNNEI. The CDR3 coding sequence is TGTGCCAGCAGGGACGGACAGGGGGGCTACGAGCAGTACTTC. Residues: CASRDGQGGYEQYF. The full variable domain, in which reference TRBV2 and TRBJ2-7 provide the parts outside the CDR3, is EPEVTQTPSHQVTQMGQEVILRCVPISNHLYFYWYRQILGQKVEFLVSFYNNEISEKSEIFDDQFSVERPDGSNFTLKIRSTKLEDSAMYFCASRDGQGGYEQYFGPGTRLTVT.

This clonotype was counted at least ten times. This chain joins TRBV29-1 and TRBJ1-1; no clear D. Germline values: CDR1 SQVTM, CDR2 ANQGSEA. The germline V and J ends were trimmed by 6 bases and 1 base, with 12 bases remaining between them. The CDR3 sequence is 13 residues long. Here the CDR3 DNA reads TGCAGCGTCGTAAGCCGGGGGAACACTGAAGCTTTCTTT. Protein product: CSVVSRGNTEAFF.

V is TRBV13 and J is TRBJ2-7, with 8 positions matching TRBD1. The J segment lost 7 bases and the V segment lost 0 bases, leaving 5 bases of the junction unmatched. The CDR3 runs to 14 residues. Germline CDR1 reads PRHDT; CDR2 reads FYEKMQ (reference sequence). The CDR3 DNA reads TGTGCCAGCAGCTTAGGCCGGACAGGGTTGGAGCAGTACTTC. Amino acids: CASSLGRTGLEQYF.

The chain has TRBV6-1 and TRBJ2-3; D call uncertain. This CDR3 contains 13 residues. Germline CDR1 MNHNS, CDR2 SASEGT. Trimming removed 5 bases from V and 10 bases from J, with 16 bases in between. CDR3 region: CASSPVRPGAQYF. The DNA for the CDR3 is TGTGCCAGCAGTCCGGTCCGACCCGGTGCGCAGTATTTT.